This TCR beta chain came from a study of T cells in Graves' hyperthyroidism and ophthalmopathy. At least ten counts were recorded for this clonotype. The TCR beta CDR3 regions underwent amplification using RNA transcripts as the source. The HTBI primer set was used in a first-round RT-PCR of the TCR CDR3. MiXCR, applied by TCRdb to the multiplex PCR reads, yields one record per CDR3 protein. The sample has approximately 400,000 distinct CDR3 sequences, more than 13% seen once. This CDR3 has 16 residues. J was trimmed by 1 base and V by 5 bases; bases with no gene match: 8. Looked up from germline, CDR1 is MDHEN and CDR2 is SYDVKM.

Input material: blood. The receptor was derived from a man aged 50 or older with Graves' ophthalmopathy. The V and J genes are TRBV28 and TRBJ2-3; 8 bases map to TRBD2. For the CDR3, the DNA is TGTGCCAGCAGTACCCGTGGTAGCGGGGGCACAGATACGCAGTATTTT. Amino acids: CASSTRGSGGTDTQYF.